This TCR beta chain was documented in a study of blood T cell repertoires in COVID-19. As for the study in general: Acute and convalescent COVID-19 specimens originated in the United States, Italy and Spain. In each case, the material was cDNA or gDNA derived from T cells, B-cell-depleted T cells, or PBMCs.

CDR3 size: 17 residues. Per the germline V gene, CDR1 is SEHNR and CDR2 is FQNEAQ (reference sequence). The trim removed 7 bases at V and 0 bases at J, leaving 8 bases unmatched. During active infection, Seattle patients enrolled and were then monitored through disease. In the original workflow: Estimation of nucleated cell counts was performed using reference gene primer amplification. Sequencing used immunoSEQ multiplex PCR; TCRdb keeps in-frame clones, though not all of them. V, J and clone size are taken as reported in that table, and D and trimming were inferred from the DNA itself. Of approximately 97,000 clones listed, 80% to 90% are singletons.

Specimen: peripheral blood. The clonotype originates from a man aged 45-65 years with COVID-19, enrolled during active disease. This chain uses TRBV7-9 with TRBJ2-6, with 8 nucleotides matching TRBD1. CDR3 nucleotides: TGTGCCAGCATCCCGGGACAGGAGCACTCTGGGGCCAACGTCCTGACTTTC. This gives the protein CASIPGQEHSGANVLTF.